These 25 T cell receptor delta chains came from one sample sequenced in a study of γδ T cells in repeated Plasmodium falciparum infection. TCRdb re-called the multiplex PCR reads through CATT. The sample has over 55,000 delta-chain clones; around 1.5% are singletons. Flow sorting of PBMC yielded separate Vgamma9/Vdelta2+ and Vdelta2-negative gammadelta T cell populations for bulk repertoire analysis. The sequenced material came from gamma-delta T cells from blood. These receptors all come from a pool of human donors (malaria-infected and uninfected, not separated).

This clone was seen a handful of times. The TCRdb protein, from a much larger clone, departs from this DNA's translation at residue 9, likely by read error; the protein shown derives from the DNA. The rearrangement joins TRDV3 to TRDJ1; 11 nucleotides align to TRDD3. The J gene is absent in TCRdb and was assigned here via DNA matching to germline. This CDR3 spans 20 amino acids. CDR1 is TVYSNPD and CDR2 is GDNSRS in the germline V gene (reference sequence). V trimming: 1 base; J trimming: 6 bases; junction bases outside the gene matches: 25. In DNA, the CDR3 is TGTGCCTTTAATATACCCGTTCCCTGCTGGGGGATACAGAGTCCTTATAAACTCATCTTT. Protein: CAFNIPVPCWGIQSPYKLIF.

This clone was detected a few times. For this DNA, TCRdb reports the protein of a much larger clone, which diverges at residue 15, most likely from a read error; the protein presented here is translated directly from the DNA. This chain uses TRDV1 with TRDJ1, with TRDD3 identical over 7 bases. There are 20 residues in the CDR3. Per the germline V gene, CDR1 is TSWWSYY and CDR2 is QGS. Trimming removed 3 bases from V and 3 bases from J; junction bases left unmatched: 22. The CDR3: CALGDPSWGQPRGYPDKLIF. The CDR3 DNA reads as TGTGCTCTTGGGGACCCAAGCTGGGGGCAACCCCGGGGGTACCCCGATAAACTCATCTTT.

This clone has at least ten counts. A single base separates this from a much larger clone, so it may be a read error. The V gene is TRDV1, the J gene TRDJ1; 7 nucleotides match TRDD3. The V gene's germline CDR1 is TSWWSYY and CDR2 QGS. The CDR3 length is 25 residues. In DNA, the CDR3 is TGTGCTATTGGGGACAGAGGAGTTTGGTCCTTCACACTGGGGCAAGGGGTTCCACGCACCGATAAACTCATCTTT. Encoded protein: CAIGDRGVWSFTLGQGVPRTDKLIF.

On this clone: This likely traces to a read error, being one base from a far larger clone. The same CDR3 also results from other DNA sequences found in this sample. The chain uses TRDV1 and TRDJ1; tentatively, D is TRDD3 (6 bases). The CDR3 sequence is 19 residues long. Germline CDR1 is TSWWSYY and CDR2 is QGS. The CDR3 DNA is TGTGCCCTTGGGGCCCCCCCATTTGGGGGTGGATTCTACACCGATAAACTCATCTTT. Translation gives CALGAPPFGGGFYTDKLIF.

This clone has at least ten counts. A far larger clone is only one base removed, so a read error is likely. This same CDR3 is encoded by further DNA sequences in the sample. The chain is built from TRDV1 and TRDJ1, with TRDD1 as a possible D gene (5 bases). Per the germline V gene, CDR1 is TSWWSYY and CDR2 is QGS. V was clipped by 2 bases and J by 2 bases, with 15 bases between them. This CDR3 spans 16 amino acids. The CDR3 is CALGEEEISLTDKLIF. The CDR3 DNA reads as TGTGCTCTTGGGGAAGAGGAAATCTCTCTTACCGATAAACTCATCTTT.

With respect to this clone: The protein TCRdb gives is from a much larger clone and does not agree with this DNA's translation at residue 12, likely a read error; the protein shown here comes from the DNA. The chain is built from TRDV1 and TRDJ2; D might be TRDD3 (6 bases). Germline assignment: CDR1 TSWWSYY and CDR2 QGS. This CDR3 has 17 residues. Trimming took off 2 bases at V and 7 bases at J, with 20 bases between the two ends. CDR3 loop: CALGEFDWGSLLAQLFF. Written as DNA, the CDR3 is TGTGCTCTTGGGGAATTTGATTGGGGGTCCTTGTTAGCACAACTCTTCTTT.

This clone was recorded at least ten times. The protein given by TCRdb reflects a much larger clone and differs at residue 3 from this DNA's translation, likely from a read error; the protein shown is the DNA's translation. The chain links TRDV2 to TRDJ1, with TRDD3 matching over 10 bases. CDR3 size: 21 residues. Germline CDR1 and CDR2: GEAIGNYY and EKD. DNA of the CDR3: TGTGCCCGTGACGCGTACTGGGGGATGACTTCGGGTGCGGGTGGCGCCGATAAACTCATCTTT. Its translation: CARDAYWGMTSGAGGADKLIF.

Concerning this clone: The mismatch at residue 15 between this DNA's translation and the TCRdb protein of a much larger clone likely reflects a read error; the protein shown is translated from the DNA. This sequence joins TRDV1 and TRDJ1; 10 positions match TRDD3. The J gene, not given by TCRdb, was assigned here from a germline match of the nucleotide sequence. V shed 4 bases, J shed 0 bases, and the junction held 20 bases outside the gene matches. CDR3 length equals 21 residues. Germline V CDR1 and CDR2: TSWWSYY, QGS. CDR3 DNA sequence: TGTGCTCTTGGGGCCCCCCCCGCTGAGTACTGGGGGATGTCTCACACCGATAAACTCATCTTT. Protein sequence: CALGAPPAEYWGMSHTDKLIF.

This clone has ten or more counts. It differs at one base from a far larger clone, so likely a read error. Other DNA sequences of this sample code for an identical CDR3. V and J are TRDV1 and TRDJ1; the D is unclear. Trimming shortened V by 2 bases and J by 0 bases, and 25 bases separated the two germline ends. The CDR3 is 20 residues long. Germline V lookup: CDR1 TSWWSYY, CDR2 QGS. In nucleotides, the CDR3 is TGTGCTCTTGGGGAAAGACAAACCCCAGGAGTACTCCTCCACACCGATAAACTCATCTTT. As protein: CALGERQTPGVLLHTDKLIF.

Comments on this clone: This DNA translates differently at residue 10 from the TCRdb protein, which is that of a much larger clone; a read error is likely, and the protein shown is the DNA's own translation. The J gene is TRDJ1, the V gene TRDV1; the D gene is possibly TRDD3 (5 bases). The J gene is absent in TCRdb and was assigned here via DNA matching to germline. The V and J ends lost 9 bases and 6 bases respectively, with 20 bases between them. Per germline, CDR1 TSWWSYY and CDR2 QGS. The CDR3 is made up of 14 amino acids. The CDR3 coding sequence is TGTGCTCTGGTCCCTGTGGGGAGGACCAATAAACTCATCTTT. Translation gives CALVPVGRTNKLIF.

Remarks on this clone: TCRdb has a much larger clone's protein, which differs at residue 12 from the translation of this DNA, likely because of a read error; what is shown is the protein translated from the DNA. The chain recombines TRDV3 with TRDJ1; 9 bases map to TRDD2. The CDR3 is 21 amino acids. V shed 4 bases, J shed 0 bases, and the junction held 27 bases outside the gene matches. Germline V lookup: CDR1 TVYSNPD, CDR2 GDNSRS (reference sequence). CDR3 protein: CASKWPSYFLPARRHTDKLIF. The CDR3 DNA is TGTGCCTCTAAGTGGCCTTCCTACTTCCTCCCGGCGCGACGCCACACCGATAAACTCATCTTT.

Details on this clone: This sequence is one base from a far larger clone and is likely a read error. This sample includes further DNA sequences coding for the same CDR3. This chain uses TRDV1 with TRDJ1, with TRDD3 identical over 11 bases. TCRdb does not report a J gene; here it was assigned by matching the DNA to germline references. Losses at the gene ends were 4 bases for V and 8 bases for J; bases not matched to a gene: 27. The CDR3 is 21 residues long. In germline, CDR1 is TSWWSYY, CDR2 QGS. CDR3 nucleotides: TGTGCTCTTGGGGTTCCTTCCTACGGGATATGGGGGATACGCCCAGGGGTCAAACTCATCTTT. It specifies CALGVPSYGIWGIRPGVKLIF.

This clone was counted at least ten times. This is likely an artifact of a read error, given a far larger clone one base away. Within the sample, other DNA sequences also encode this same CDR3. This rearrangement joins TRDV2 to TRDJ1; D unclear. V was cut by 7 bases and J by 0 bases, with 29 bases left in between. The CDR3 spans 19 residues. In germline, CDR1 is GEAIGNYY, CDR2 EKD. The chain's CDR3 is CACDQIGTGWDSDTDKLIF. DNA of the CDR3: TGTGCCTGCGACCAGATCGGTACAGGGTGGGACTCGGACACCGATAAACTCATCTTT.

This clone appeared many times. The protein given by TCRdb reflects a much larger clone and differs at residue 8 from this DNA's translation, likely from a read error; the protein shown is the DNA's translation. CDR3: CALGELEQGRRYTDKLIF. The CDR3 bases are TGTGCTCTTGGGGAATTAGAGCAGGGGAGGAGGTACACCGATAAACTCATCTTT. V gene TRDV1 combines with J gene TRDJ1, with TRDD3 as a possible D gene (5 bases). The J gene, not given by TCRdb, was assigned here from a germline match of the nucleotide sequence. V lost 2 bases, J lost 0 bases, and 19 bases lay in between. Germline V gene lookup returns CDR1 TSWWSYY and CDR2 QGS. This CDR3 contains 18 residues.

This clone was seen at least ten times. TCRdb's entry gives the protein of a much larger clone, which mismatches this DNA's translation at residue 4, likely from a read error; the protein reported here is translated from the DNA. The chain recombines TRDV1 with TRDJ1; 11 positions match TRDD3. Germline V gives CDR1 TSWWSYY, CDR2 QGS. The CDR3 is 16 residues long. CDR3 bases: TGTGCCCTTGGGAGGCTGCTGGGGGATACTGGCGATAAACTCATCTTT. Protein: CALGRLLGDTGDKLIF.

With respect to this clone: TCRdb records a much larger clone's protein for this DNA, with a difference at residue 7 that likely arises from a read error; the protein given is the translation of the DNA. The rearrangement uses TRDV3 and TRDJ1; maybe TRDD2 (8 bases). CDR3 length: 23 amino acids. Germline CDR1 TVYSNPD, CDR2 GDNSRS (reference sequence). V shed 5 bases and J shed 0 bases, with 43 bases lying between them. The CDR3: CALPRRASLPRSGYAKYTDKLIF. The CDR3 DNA reads as TGTGCCCTGCCCCGGCGGGCCTCCCTTCCTAGGAGTGGATACGCAAAGTACACCGATAAACTCATCTTT.

This clone appeared a few times. The protein given by TCRdb reflects a much larger clone and differs at residue 16 from this DNA's translation, likely from a read error; the protein shown is the DNA's translation. The chain links TRDV3 to TRDJ1; TRDD3 aligns across 12 bases. The CDR3 spans 19 residues. Germline V CDR1 and CDR2: TVYSNPD, GDNSRS (reference sequence). CDR3 DNA: TGTGCCTCCACCTTCTCCCGTTACTGGGGGATACTGGGAAGCGATGAACTCATCTTT. Translated: CASTFSRYWGILGSDELIF.

Comment on this clone: A much larger clone lies a single base off, so this may be a read error. At the DNA level, this CDR3 is encoded by other sequences in the same sample as well. The chain is built from TRDV1 and TRDJ1; no firm D call. CDR3 size: 13 residues. Germline V gene sequence: CDR1 TSWWSYY, CDR2 QGS. The CDR3 sequence: CALGSPFSDKLIF. The CDR3 nucleotides are TGTGCCCTTGGGTCCCCCTTTTCCGATAAACTCATCTTT.

A few counts support this clone. The protein recorded in TCRdb matches a much larger clone and deviates from this DNA's translation at residue 14, suggesting a read error; the protein here is obtained by translating the DNA. This rearrangement joins TRDV2 to TRDJ3; 10 bases agree with TRDD3. No J segment appears in TCRdb, so it was assigned here by matching the sequence to germline. The CDR3 has 21 residues. CDR1 and CDR2 (germline): GEAIGNYY, EKD. CDR3 nucleotide sequence: TGTGCCTGTGACTCGTCCTGTACTGGGGGATTGGTCTCCCGGGACACCCGACAGATGTTTTTC. Amino acid sequence: CACDSSCTGGLVSRDTRQMFF.

This clone was counted a few times. A read error is likely here: a far larger clone is one base away. This specimen includes other DNA sequences encoding the same CDR3. The chain is built from TRDV1 and TRDJ1, with TRDD3 matching over 9 bases. Germline V gene lookup returns CDR1 TSWWSYY and CDR2 QGS. Trimming at V came to 0 bases and at J to 4 bases, leaving 12 bases not matched to a gene. The CDR3 consists of 18 residues. CDR3 coding DNA: TGTGCTCTTGGGGAACTTCTGGGAGTAGGGGGATACCTCGATAAACTCATCTTT. Translation gives CALGELLGVGGYLDKLIF.

About this clone: A read error likely explains this, since a far larger clone differs by one base. This sample includes further DNA sequences coding for the same CDR3. The V and J genes are TRDV1 and TRDJ1; D is undetermined. CDR3 length: 19 residues. From germline, CDR1 is TSWWSYY and CDR2 QGS. This CDR3 is CALASALRLGAPPAGKHIF. CDR3 in DNA: TGTGCTCTTGCGTCAGCACTCCGCCTCGGGGCCCCTCCTGCGGGTAAACACATCTTT.

Worth noting for this clone: The TCRdb protein, from a much larger clone, departs from this DNA's translation at residue 14, likely by read error; the protein shown derives from the DNA. The rearrangement links TRDV1 to TRDJ1; D might be TRDD3 (5 bases). Here the J gene was assigned by germline matching of the DNA, as TCRdb has none. Trimming took 2 bases from V and 0 from J, leaving 28 bases between them. Germline CDR1 is TSWWSYY and CDR2 is QGS. The CDR3 loop spans 21 amino acids. CDR3 sequence reads: CALGEDNSPMWDSGYTDKLIF. The CDR3, as DNA: TGTGCTCTTGGGGAAGATAATTCGCCTATGTGGGATTCTGGGTACACCGATAAACTCATCTTT.

The sample holds many counts of this clone. A far larger clone is one base from this, pointing to a likely read error. Other DNA sequences in this specimen translate into the identical CDR3. This chain connects TRDV1 to TRDJ1; D unresolved. CDR1 is TSWWSYY and CDR2 is QGS in the germline V gene. The CDR3 loop spans 14 amino acids. Trimming shortened V by 9 bases and J by 2 bases, and 16 bases separated the two germline ends. CDR3 in DNA: TGTGCTCTGGTCCCTGTAGGGAGGACCGATAAACTCATCTTT. This codes for CALVPVGRTDKLIF.

As for this clone: TCRdb shows a much larger clone's protein in place of this DNA's translation, and the two differ at residue 4, likely through a read error; the protein shown is translated from the DNA. The V call is TRDV1, the J call TRDJ1; the D call may be TRDD2 or TRDD3 (5 bases each). TCRdb does not report a J gene; here it was assigned by matching the DNA to germline references. Germline lookup yields CDR1 TSWWSYY and CDR2 QGS. The CDR3 spans 19 residues. The chain's CDR3 is CALRDPSPFGRGYTDKLIF. The DNA of the CDR3 is TGTGCTCTTAGGGACCCAAGTCCCTTCGGGAGGGGGTACACCGATAAACTCATCTTT.

This clone was seen many times. TCRdb pairs this DNA with a much larger clone's protein that differs at residue 12, likely a read error; the protein shown was translated from the DNA. V is TRDV2 and J is TRDJ1; TRDD3 aligns across 13 bases. The germline gives CDR1 GEAIGNYY, CDR2 EKD. The V segment lost 3 bases and the J segment 0 bases; nucleotides outside the gene matches: 15. The CDR3 is 20 residues long. CDR3 nucleotides: TGTGCCTGTGACGCAGCATACTGGGGGATACGGCCCCCATACACCGATAAACTCATCTTT. Residues: CACDAAYWGIRPPYTDKLIF.